These 14 T cell receptor beta chains originate from one sample sequenced in a study of cytomegalovirus exposure and HLA in healthy donors. Sequencing used immunoSEQ multiplex PCR; TCRdb keeps in-frame clones, though not all of them. The sample has over 60,000 clones; approximately 93% are singletons. Input material: PBMCs. The receptor source for this set is a man between 18 and 35 years old in good health and CMV-seropositive.

The chain uses TRBV28 and TRBJ2-7; 7 bases match TRBD1. V trimming: 6 bases; J trimming: 0 bases; junction bases outside the gene matches: 11. This CDR3 comprises 16 residues. The germline CDR1 and CDR2 sequences are MDHEN and SYDVKM. CDR3 protein: CASRPGTHRGSYEQYF. CDR3 DNA sequence: TGTGCCAGCAGACCGGGGACACACAGGGGCTCCTACGAGCAGTACTTC.

The chain carries TRBV27 and TRBJ2-1; TRBD1 matches at 9 bases. This CDR3 is 15 amino acids long. Germline V lookup: CDR1 MNHEY, CDR2 SMNVEV (reference sequence). CDR3 sequence: CATTAGTGPYNEQFF. CDR3 coding DNA: TGTGCTACCACGGCCGGGACAGGGCCCTACAATGAGCAGTTCTTC.

This chain links TRBV19 with TRBJ2-5; tentatively, D is TRBD1 (7 bases). CDR3 size: 14 residues. V shed 4 bases and J shed 5 bases, with 14 bases lying between them. CDR1 and CDR2 from the germline V gene are LNHDA and SQIVND (reference sequence). The CDR3: CASSSSPGGETQYF. For the CDR3, the DNA is TGTGCCAGTAGTAGTAGTCCAGGGGGGGAGACCCAGTACTTC. The whole variable domain, remainder taken from reference TRBV19 and TRBJ2-5, is DGGITQSPKYLFRKEGQNVTLSCEQNLNHDAMYWYRQDPGQGLRLIYYSQIVNDFQKGDIAEGYSVSREKKESFPLTVTSAQKNPTAFYLCASSSSPGGETQYFGPGTRLLVL.

The chain uses TRBV18 and TRBJ2-3; TRBD1 is a possible D gene (6 bases). The CDR3 sequence is 15 residues long. Trimming took off 2 bases at V and 8 bases at J, with 17 bases between the two ends. CDR1 is KGHSH and CDR2 is LQKENI in the germline V gene. The CDR3 DNA is TGTGCCAGCTCACCAGAGCAGGGGTCTTCCGGTACGCAGTATTTT. Encoded protein: CASSPEQGSSGTQYF.

This rearrangement joins TRBV11-3 to TRBJ2-7, with 7 bases that match TRBD1. With 4 bases clipped from V and 0 bases from J, the junction kept 6 bases outside the gene matches. The CDR3 is 15 amino acids. Germline V gene data show CDR1 as SGHNT and CDR2 as YENEEA. The chain's CDR3 is CASSSGRGTSYEQYF. DNA for the CDR3: TGTGCCAGCAGCTCCGGCAGGGGGACCTCCTACGAGCAGTACTTC.

The chain joins TRBV10-1 to TRBJ2-1, with 9 bases that match TRBD2. The J segment lost 7 bases and the V segment lost 5 bases, leaving 18 bases of the junction unmatched. The CDR3 runs 18 residues. CDR1 WNHNN and CDR2 SYGVQD come from the germline V gene (reference sequence). The CDR3 nucleotides read TGCGCCAGCAGTCCTGGGACTAGCCCTAAAAGTTGGGGAAATGAGCAGTTCTTC. Amino acid sequence: CASSPGTSPKSWGNEQFF.

The chain joins TRBV30 to TRBJ2-7, with 10 bases lining up with TRBD1. V gave up 0 bases and J gave up 6 bases; unmatched junction bases: 8. Germline values: CDR1 GTSNPN, CDR2 SVGIG (reference sequence). The CDR3 totals 15 residues. The CDR3 nucleotides read TGTGCCTGGAGTGTCGTCGGGACAGGGGTGCCCGAGCAGTACTTC. It translates to CAWSVVGTGVPEQYF.

This rearrangement joins TRBV6-1 to TRBJ1-2, with D perhaps TRBD1 (6 bases). Trimming removed 6 bases from V and 4 bases from J, with 18 bases in between. Per the germline V gene, CDR1 is MNHNS and CDR2 is SASEGT. CDR3 size: 15 residues. As DNA, the CDR3 is TGTGCCAGCAGAGAGGTGGGACAAGGGCGCTATGGCTACACCTTC. Translated, it gives CASREVGQGRYGYTF.

The chain uses TRBV27 and TRBJ2-1, with TRBD2 matching 10 bases. Per germline, CDR1 MNHEY and CDR2 SMNVEV (reference sequence). V lost 8 bases, J lost 3 bases, and 7 bases stayed unmatched. The CDR3 extends over 15 amino acids. DNA for the CDR3: TGTGCCAGCCGATTGAGCGGGGGGGTCTACAATGAGCAGTTCTTC. Translation gives CASRLSGGVYNEQFF.

The chain links TRBV14 to TRBJ2-7, with a possible D match to TRBD2 (5 bases). Trimming shortened V by 1 base and J by 2 bases, and 9 bases separated the two germline ends. The CDR3 covers 14 residues. Germline values: CDR1 SGHDN, CDR2 FVKESK. CDR3 sequence reads: CASSQGTGPYEQYF. DNA of the CDR3: TGTGCCAGCAGCCAAGGGACTGGACCCTACGAGCAGTACTTC.

This clone was detected a few times. J is TRBJ2-7 and V is TRBV10-1, with D possibly TRBD1 on 6 matching bases. V lost 1 base, J lost 6 bases, and 10 bases lay in between. The germline V gene encodes CDR1 WNHNN and CDR2 SYGVQD (reference sequence). This CDR3 contains 13 residues. The CDR3 nucleotides are TGCGCCAGCAGTGAGTATCGAGGGGGCGAGCAGTACTTC. As protein: CASSEYRGGEQYF.

The chain uses TRBV28 and TRBJ1-1; tentative D call: TRBD1 (5 bases). Germline V gene sequence: CDR1 MDHEN, CDR2 SYDVKM. This CDR3 contains 13 residues. The V end was cut by 2 bases, the J end by 7 bases, with 11 bases between. CDR3 region: CASSLGGLSEAFF. The DNA for the CDR3 is TGTGCCAGCAGTTTAGGGGGGTTGAGTGAAGCTTTCTTT.

This clone was seen only once. The DNA for the CDR3 is TGTGCCAGCAGTTTCGCGAGGGACAGCTCCGAGCAGTACTTC. This translates into CASSFARDSSEQYF. The chain is built from TRBV28 and TRBJ2-7; 7 nucleotides line up with TRBD1. V was clipped by 3 bases and J by 6 bases; unmatched bases: 8. Germline V CDR1 and CDR2: MDHEN, SYDVKM. This CDR3 region has 14 residues.

This CDR3 reads CASSYDRGFYEQYF. The CDR3 bases are TGTGCCAGCAGTTACGACAGGGGTTTCTACGAGCAGTACTTC. The chain recombines TRBV6-5 with TRBJ2-5; 8 nucleotides agree with TRBD1. The J call may not be correct, given that the DNA end is closer to TRBJ2-7. This CDR3 has 14 residues. Germline CDR1 is MNHEY and CDR2 is SVGAGI.